The 25 T cell receptor beta chains below come from one sample, sequenced in a study of blood T cell repertoires in COVID-19. Data came from immunoSEQ multiplex PCR; TCRdb stores just in-frame clones and leaves some out. The repertoire holds about 240,000 clones, with just under 85% as singletons. The sample was peripheral blood. The receptor source for this set is a woman older than 75 with acute or convalescent COVID-19.

The table lists this clone with a count of one. The rearrangement links TRBV11-2 to TRBJ2-7; possible D gene TRBD1, 6 bases. This CDR3 spans 17 amino acids. In germline, CDR1 is SGHAT, CDR2 FQNNGV. Trimming cost V 1 base and J 4 bases, with 20 bases left between them. The CDR3 bases are TGTGCCAGCAGCTTAGGACCAGCTCGACAGGCCAGGTACGAGCAGTACTTC. Protein product: CASSLGPARQARYEQYF. Supplemented by reference TRBV11-2 and TRBJ2-7, the full variable domain reads EAGVAQSPRYKIIEKRQSVAFWCNPISGHATLYWYQQILGQGPKLLIQFQNNGVVDDSQLPKDRFSAERLKGVDSTLKIQPAKLEDSAVYLCASSLGPARQARYEQYFGPGTRLTVT.

This clone occurred a few times. This chain uses TRBV19 with TRBJ2-7, with D perhaps matching TRBD2 (6 bases). V lost 5 bases, J lost 1 base, and 12 bases lay in between. Germline CDR1 LNHDA, CDR2 SQIVND (reference sequence). The CDR3 loop spans 14 amino acids. In DNA form, the CDR3 reads TGTGCCAGTAGTGTGGCCGGGACTTCCTACGAGCAGTACTTC. Translation: CASSVAGTSYEQYF. The variable domain in full, with the rest retrieved from reference TRBV19 and TRBJ2-7, is DGGITQSPKYLFRKEGQNVTLSCEQNLNHDAMYWYRQDPGQGLRLIYYSQIVNDFQKGDIAEGYSVSREKKESFPLTVTSAQKNPTAFYLCASSVAGTSYEQYFGPGTRLTVT.

The genes are TRBV29-1 and TRBJ1-1; 8 nucleotides match TRBD1. Germline CDR1 reads SQVTM; CDR2 reads ANQGSEA. The CDR3 loop spans 13 amino acids. J was trimmed by 5 bases and V by 4 bases; bases with no gene match: 6. CDR3 in DNA: TGCAGCGTTGCCACAGGGGGAAGGACTGAAGCTTTCTTT. Its protein product is CSVATGGRTEAFF.

The chain couples TRBV19 to TRBJ1-6; TRBD1 agrees at 10 bases. Unmatched junction bases numbered 6, after V lost 3 bases and J lost 10 bases. CDR3 length: 15 amino acids. Germline V gene sequence: CDR1 LNHDA, CDR2 SQIVND (reference sequence). The CDR3 bases are TGTGCCAGTAGTATGACGGGACAGGGGACCTCACCCCTCCACTTT. Amino acid sequence: CASSMTGQGTSPLHF.

This chain links TRBV30 with TRBJ1-2, with D perhaps matching TRBD1 (5 bases). Germline CDR1 reads GTSNPN; CDR2 reads SVGIG (reference sequence). The CDR3 is 12 residues long. Trimming took off 5 bases at V and 5 bases at J, with 12 bases between the two ends. The CDR3 region is CAWSTAIYGYTF. The CDR3 DNA is TGTGCCTGGTCGACAGCCATTTATGGCTACACCTTC.

The V and J genes are TRBV15 and TRBJ2-5; tentative D call: TRBD1 (5 bases). The length of the CDR3 is 13 residues. Germline-derived CDR1 and CDR2 are LNHNV and YYDKDF (reference sequence). Trimming cost V 2 bases and J 5 bases, with 9 bases left between them. CDR3 region: CATSRQGRETQYF. Here the CDR3 DNA reads TGTGCCACCAGCAGACAGGGTCGGGAGACCCAGTACTTC.

CDR3 loop: CASSLNRHQETQYF. The DNA of the CDR3 is TGTGCCAGCAGCTTGAACAGACACCAAGAGACCCAGTACTTC. The rearrangement joins TRBV5-4 to TRBJ2-5, with unresolved D. This CDR3 has 14 residues. CDR1 is SGHNT and CDR2 is YYREEE in the germline V gene (reference sequence). V was shortened by 1 base and J by 0 bases, with 7 bases between the two germline ends.

The chain is built from TRBV2 and TRBJ1-6, with a tentative D call TRBD1 (5 bases). V lost 5 bases, J lost 5 bases, and 16 bases lay in between. Germline V CDR1 and CDR2: SNHLY, FYNNEI. The CDR3 runs 16 residues. This CDR3 is CASSFQGGVDNSPLHF. The CDR3 DNA reads TGTGCCAGCAGTTTTCAGGGTGGAGTGGATAATTCACCCCTCCACTTT.

The chain recombines TRBV3-1 (or the pseudogene TRBV3-2) with TRBJ2-5; TRBD1 agrees at 8 bases. This CDR3 contains 14 residues. V was pared by 4 bases and J by 7 bases, with 8 bases of the junction left unmatched. Per the germline V gene, CDR1 is LGHDT and CDR2 is YNNKEL (reference sequence). The CDR3 DNA sequence: TGTGCCAGCAGCCGACCGACAGGGGATGGGACCCAGTACTTC. This gives the protein CASSRPTGDGTQYF.

J is TRBJ2-2 and V is TRBV28, with 10 nucleotides matching TRBD2. Germline CDR1 and CDR2: MDHEN and SYDVKM. The V gene end was trimmed by 8 bases and the J gene end by 4 bases; junction bases not matched to a gene: 7. The CDR3 has 15 amino acids. DNA of the CDR3: TGTGCCAGCTCACCACTAGCGGGGTTCACCGGGGAGCTGTTTTTT. This sequence encodes CASSPLAGFTGELFF.

The CDR3 is CASSTSGRVSENTEAFF. The CDR3 DNA sequence: TGTGCCAGCAGCACCTCGGGCAGGGTATCGGAGAACACTGAAGCTTTCTTT. The chain links TRBV21-1 to TRBJ1-1; TRBD1 was called by the table and not checked on the DNA. TRBV21-1 is termed a pseudogene. The CDR3 loop spans 17 amino acids.

The chain couples TRBV27 to TRBJ1-5; 7 bases agree with TRBD1. Germline V gene lookup returns CDR1 MNHEY and CDR2 SMNVEV (reference sequence). This CDR3 has 17 amino acids. The trim removed 0 bases at V and 3 bases at J, leaving 8 bases unmatched. CDR3 loop: CASSLSRQGCFNQPQHF. The CDR3 region has the DNA TGTGCCAGCAGTTTATCACGACAGGGATGCTTCAATCAGCCCCAGCATTTT.

CDR3 residues: CAIGAGVLNYGYTF. The CDR3 nucleotides read TGTGCCATCGGGGCAGGGGTGCTTAACTATGGCTACACCTTC. V and J are TRBV10-3 and TRBJ1-2; a weak D match, TRBD1 (6 bases). Germline CDR1 and CDR2: ENHRY and SYGVKD. Trimming removed 8 bases from V and 1 base from J, with 14 bases in between. This CDR3 is 14 amino acids long.

The J gene is TRBJ1-2, the V gene TRBV6-5, with TRBD1 matching 10 bases. The CDR3 loop spans 15 amino acids. V shed 5 bases and J 7 bases; nucleotides not matched to a gene: 10. Per the germline V gene, CDR1 is MNHEY and CDR2 is SVGAGI. The CDR3 bases are TGTGCCAGCAGTACATTGAGACAGGGGGCAGTTGGCTACACCTTC. Translated, it gives CASSTLRQGAVGYTF.

This clone was picked up a small number of times. The chain uses TRBV7-4 and TRBJ2-7; D possibly corresponds to TRBD2 (7 bases). The CDR3 is 14 amino acids. Trimming took 3 bases from V and 6 from J, leaving 15 bases between them. The germline V gene has CDR1 SGHVT and CDR2 SQSDAQ. The CDR3 protein is CASSFGLGGCEQYF. The CDR3 coding sequence is TGTGCCAGCAGCTTCGGACTAGGGGGATGCGAGCAGTACTTC. The full variable domain, rest sourced from reference TRBV7-4 and TRBJ2-7, is GAGVSQSPRYKVAKRGRDVALRCDSISGHVTLYWYRQTLGQGSEVLTYSQSDAQRDKSGRPSGRFSAERPERSVSTLKIQRTEQGDSAVYLCASSFGLGGCEQYFGPGTRLTVT.

The genes are TRBV3-1 (or the pseudogene TRBV3-2) and TRBJ2-7; TRBD1 aligns across 9 bases. Germline values: CDR1 LGHDT, CDR2 YNNKEL (reference sequence). The CDR3 contains 14 residues. The ends lost 0 bases at V and 10 bases at J; junction bases unmatched: 7. CDR3 sequence reads: CASSQDGGQGIQYF. DNA for the CDR3: TGTGCCAGCAGCCAAGATGGGGGACAGGGAATTCAGTACTTC.

The chain carries TRBV29-1 and TRBJ1-3; no clear D. The V end was cut by 4 bases, the J end by 0 bases, with 7 bases between. From germline, CDR1 is SQVTM and CDR2 ANQGSEA. This CDR3 contains 13 residues. Here the CDR3 DNA reads TGCAGCGTTGGTGGCCTCTCTGGAAACACCATATATTTT. Translating gives CSVGGLSGNTIYF. Variable domain in full (rest from reference TRBV29-1 and TRBJ1-3): SAVISQKPSRDICQRGTSLTIQCQVDSQVTMMFWYRQQPGQSLTLIATANQGSEATYESGFVIDKFPISRPNLTFSTLTVSNMSPEDSSIYLCSVGGLSGNTIYFGEGSWLTVV.

The rearrangement uses TRBV5-4 and TRBJ1-6, with 10 bases lining up with TRBD1. Germline CDR1 SGHNT, CDR2 YYREEE (reference sequence). Losses at the gene ends were 0 bases for V and 5 bases for J; bases not matched to a gene: 8. CDR3 length: 18 amino acids. CDR3 DNA sequence: TGTGCCAGCAGCTTGGCCAGAGTGGGACAGGGGAATAATTCACCCCTCCACTTT. Its translation is CASSLARVGQGNNSPLHF.

The V gene is TRBV6-4, the J gene TRBJ2-2; 10 bases are a match to TRBD1. The CDR3 has 17 residues. The J segment lost 4 bases and the V segment lost 0 bases, leaving 5 bases of the junction unmatched. Germline-derived CDR1 and CDR2 are MRHNA and SNTAGT. The CDR3 is CASSDSLGQGGTGELFF. The CDR3 nucleotides are TGTGCCAGCAGTGACTCCCTCGGACAGGGGGGCACCGGGGAGCTGTTTTTT.

In nucleotides, the CDR3 is TGCGCCAGCAGCCCCCGGAGGGAAGGTCCCGGGGAGCTGTTTTTT. As protein: CASSPRREGPGELFF. The chain uses TRBV5-1 and TRBJ2-2; TRBD2 is a possible D gene (6 bases). CDR3 length equals 15 residues. The germline CDR1 and CDR2 sequences are SGHRS and YFSETQ. V was cut by 4 bases and J by 6 bases, with 16 bases left in between.

The CDR3 loop reads CASSLRGGLTQETQYF. CDR3 nucleotide sequence: TGTGCCAGCAGCCTCCGGGGGGGACTCACCCAAGAGACCCAGTACTTC. The rearrangement uses TRBV3-1 (or the pseudogene TRBV3-2) and TRBJ2-5, with TRBD2 identical over 8 bases. The CDR3 loop spans 16 amino acids. The germline gives CDR1 LGHDT, CDR2 YNNKEL (reference sequence). J was trimmed by 1 base and V by 4 bases; bases with no gene match: 8.

This chain connects TRBV24-1 to TRBJ2-3; D remains unclear. Per germline, CDR1 KGHDR and CDR2 SFDVKD. Trimming removed 6 bases from V and 2 bases from J, with 17 bases in between. The CDR3 totals 16 residues. CDR3: CATSLSTSHPTDTQYF. The CDR3 region has the DNA TGTGCCACCAGTTTATCGACATCCCACCCCACAGATACGCAGTATTTT.

This chain links TRBV3-1 (or the pseudogene TRBV3-2) with TRBJ1-2; tentatively, D is TRBD1 (6 bases). The CDR3 is 15 amino acids. From germline, CDR1 is LGHDT and CDR2 YNNKEL (reference sequence). Trimming pared 2 bases from V and 4 bases from J, leaving 14 bases between. The CDR3 here is CASSQKGQDSYGYTF. CDR3 nucleotide sequence: TGTGCCAGCAGCCAAAAAGGGCAGGACAGCTATGGCTACACCTTC.

This sequence joins TRBV9 and TRBJ1-1; no clear D. The germline V gene has CDR1 SGDLS and CDR2 YYNGEE. Trimming left V 0 bases short and J 1 base short, with 7 bases between. The CDR3 consists of 14 residues. The chain's CDR3 is CASSVGNGNTEAFF. The CDR3 DNA reads TGTGCCAGCAGCGTAGGTAACGGGAACACTGAAGCTTTCTTT.

The chain employs TRBV7-3 and TRBJ2-3, with TRBD2 as a possible D gene (6 bases). The CDR3 runs 17 residues. Trimming shortened V by 2 bases and J by 4 bases, and 19 bases separated the two germline ends. Germline V gene data show CDR1 as SGHTA and CDR2 as FQGTGA. In nucleotides, the CDR3 is TGTGCCAGCAGCTTACAGGGCAGCGCGGGGAACGCAGATACGCAGTATTTT. Translating gives CASSLQGSAGNADTQYF.